This T cell receptor (beta chain) was recorded in a study of T-cell memory formation after mild COVID-19. CDR1 and CDR2 from the germline V gene are MGHRA and YSYEKL. Trimming removed 0 bases from V and 0 bases from J, with 4 bases in between. The CDR3 has 14 amino acids. As for this clonotype: What it binds is not known.

Study-level results: Largely, contracting CD4+ clones fell within CM and EM, and contracting CD8+ clones within EMRA.

5'RACE with constant-segment primers yielded barcoded, UMI-tagged TCR alpha and TCR beta cDNA libraries. Each CDR3 protein gets one entry after TCRdb re-called the 5' RACE reads with MiXCR. The table has about 240,000 distinct CDR3 sequences, roughly 9.4% seen once. This clonotype was sampled from a man between 18 and 29 years old who had mild COVID-19 (a few samples of this study predate the infection). Cell type and time point are not known. The gene calls are TRBV4-1 and TRBJ2-3, with D hard to call. The sample was PBMCs or a T cell subset sorted from them (not recorded which). The CDR3 here is CASSQDPSTDTQYF. As DNA, the CDR3 is TGCGCCAGCAGCCAAGATCCAAGCACAGATACGCAGTATTTT.